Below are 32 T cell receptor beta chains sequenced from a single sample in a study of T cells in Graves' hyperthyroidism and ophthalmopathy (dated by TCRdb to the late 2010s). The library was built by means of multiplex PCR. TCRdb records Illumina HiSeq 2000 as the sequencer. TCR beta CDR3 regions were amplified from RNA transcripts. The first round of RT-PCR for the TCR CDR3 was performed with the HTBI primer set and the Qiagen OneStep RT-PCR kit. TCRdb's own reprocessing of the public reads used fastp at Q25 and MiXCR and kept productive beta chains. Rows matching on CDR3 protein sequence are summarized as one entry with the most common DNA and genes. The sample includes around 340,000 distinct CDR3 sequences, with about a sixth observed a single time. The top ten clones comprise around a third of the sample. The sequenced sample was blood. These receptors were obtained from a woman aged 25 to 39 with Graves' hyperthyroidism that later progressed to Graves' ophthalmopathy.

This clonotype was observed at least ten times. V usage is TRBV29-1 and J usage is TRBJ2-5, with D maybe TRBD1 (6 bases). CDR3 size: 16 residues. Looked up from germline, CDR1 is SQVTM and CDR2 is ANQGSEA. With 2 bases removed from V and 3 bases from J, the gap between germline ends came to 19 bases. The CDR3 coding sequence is TGCAGCGTTGAATCGGTGCACAACCAGGGGAAAGAGACCCAGTACTTC. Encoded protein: CSVESVHNQGKETQYF.

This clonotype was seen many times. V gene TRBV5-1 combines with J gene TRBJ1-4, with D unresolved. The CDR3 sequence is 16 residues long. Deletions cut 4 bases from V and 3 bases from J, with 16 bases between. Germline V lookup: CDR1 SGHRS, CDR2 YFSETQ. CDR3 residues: CASSRNIIFPNEKLFF. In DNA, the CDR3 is TGCGCCAGCAGCCGAAATATAATCTTCCCTAATGAAAAACTGTTTTTT.

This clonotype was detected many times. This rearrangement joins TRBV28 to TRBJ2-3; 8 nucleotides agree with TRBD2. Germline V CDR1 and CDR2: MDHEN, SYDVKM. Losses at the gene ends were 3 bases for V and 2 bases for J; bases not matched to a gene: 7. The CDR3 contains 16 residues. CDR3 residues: CASSFFERGSTDTQYF. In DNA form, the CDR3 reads TGTGCCAGCAGTTTTTTTGAGCGGGGGTCCACAGATACGCAGTATTTT.

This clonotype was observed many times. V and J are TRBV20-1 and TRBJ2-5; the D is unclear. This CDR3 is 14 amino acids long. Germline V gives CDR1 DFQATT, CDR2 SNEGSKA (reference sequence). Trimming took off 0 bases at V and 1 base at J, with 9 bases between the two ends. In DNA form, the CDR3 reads TGCAGTGCTAGAGATGTGGGCAGCCAAGAGACCCAGTACTTC. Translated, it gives CSARDVGSQETQYF.

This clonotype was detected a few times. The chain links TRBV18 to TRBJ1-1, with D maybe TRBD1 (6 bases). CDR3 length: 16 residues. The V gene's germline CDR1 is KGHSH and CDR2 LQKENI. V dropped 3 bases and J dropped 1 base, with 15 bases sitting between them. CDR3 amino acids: CASSPGGAKRNTEAFF. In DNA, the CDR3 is TGTGCCAGCTCACCCGGGGGGGCTAAAAGGAACACTGAAGCTTTCTTT.

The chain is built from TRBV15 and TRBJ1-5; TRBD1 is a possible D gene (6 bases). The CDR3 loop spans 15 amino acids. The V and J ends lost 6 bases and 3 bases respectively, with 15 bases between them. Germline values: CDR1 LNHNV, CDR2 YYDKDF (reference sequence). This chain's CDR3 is CATSSPDRYNQPQHF. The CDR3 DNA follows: TGTGCCACCAGTAGTCCCGACAGGTACAATCAGCCCCAGCATTTT. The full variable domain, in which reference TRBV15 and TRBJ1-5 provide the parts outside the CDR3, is DAMVIQNPRYQVTQFGKPVTLSCSQTLNHNVMYWYQQKSSQAPKLLFHYYDKDFNNEADTPDNFQSRRPNTSFCFLDIRSPGLGDTAMYLCATSSPDRYNQPQHFGDGTRLSIL.

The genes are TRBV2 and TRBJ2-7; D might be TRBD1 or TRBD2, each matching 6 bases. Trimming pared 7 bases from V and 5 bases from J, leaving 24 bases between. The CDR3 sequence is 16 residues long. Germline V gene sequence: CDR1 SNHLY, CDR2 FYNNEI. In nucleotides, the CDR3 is TGTGCCAGCAAAGGGGGAGGACAGCTCAAGGCCCACGAGCAGTACTTC. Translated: CASKGGGQLKAHEQYF.

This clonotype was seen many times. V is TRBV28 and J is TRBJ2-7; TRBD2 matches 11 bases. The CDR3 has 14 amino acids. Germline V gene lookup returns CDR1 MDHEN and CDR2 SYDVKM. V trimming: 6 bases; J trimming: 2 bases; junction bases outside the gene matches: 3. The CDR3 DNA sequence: TGTGCCAGCAGGATTAGCGGGAGGGCCTACGAGCAGTACTTC. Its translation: CASRISGRAYEQYF.

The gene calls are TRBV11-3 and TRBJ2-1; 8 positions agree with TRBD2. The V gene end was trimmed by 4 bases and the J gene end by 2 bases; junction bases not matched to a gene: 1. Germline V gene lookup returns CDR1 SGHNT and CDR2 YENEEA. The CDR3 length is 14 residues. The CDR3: CASSSSGPYNEQFF. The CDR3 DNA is TGTGCCAGCAGCTCTAGCGGGCCCTACAATGAGCAGTTCTTC. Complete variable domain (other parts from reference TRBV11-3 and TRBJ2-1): EAGVVQSPRYKIIEKKQPVAFWCNPISGHNTLYWYLQNLGQGPELLIRYENEEAVDDSQLPKDRFSAERLKGVDSTLKIQPAELGDSAVYLCASSSSGPYNEQFFGPGTRLTVL.

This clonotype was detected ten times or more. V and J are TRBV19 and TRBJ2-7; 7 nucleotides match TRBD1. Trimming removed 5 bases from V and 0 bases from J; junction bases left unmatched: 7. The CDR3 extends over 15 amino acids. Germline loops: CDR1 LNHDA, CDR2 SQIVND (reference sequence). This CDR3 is CASSPGTVTSYEQYF. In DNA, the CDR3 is TGTGCCAGTAGTCCTGGGACAGTAACCTCCTACGAGCAGTACTTC.

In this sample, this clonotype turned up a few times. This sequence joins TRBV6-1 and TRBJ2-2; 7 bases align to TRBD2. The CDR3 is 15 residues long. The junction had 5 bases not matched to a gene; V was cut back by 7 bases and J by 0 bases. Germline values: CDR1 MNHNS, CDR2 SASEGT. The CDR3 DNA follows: TGTGCCAGCAACCGGGAGGCGTCGAACACCGGGGAGCTGTTTTTT. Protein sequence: CASNREASNTGELFF.

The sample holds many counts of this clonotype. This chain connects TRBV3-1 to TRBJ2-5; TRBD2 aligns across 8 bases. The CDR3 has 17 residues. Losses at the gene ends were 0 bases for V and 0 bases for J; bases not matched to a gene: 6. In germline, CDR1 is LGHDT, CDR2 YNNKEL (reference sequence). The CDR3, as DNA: TGTGCCAGCAGCCAAGAAAGCGAGCGGGGGTACCAAGAGACCCAGTACTTC. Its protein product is CASSQESERGYQETQYF.

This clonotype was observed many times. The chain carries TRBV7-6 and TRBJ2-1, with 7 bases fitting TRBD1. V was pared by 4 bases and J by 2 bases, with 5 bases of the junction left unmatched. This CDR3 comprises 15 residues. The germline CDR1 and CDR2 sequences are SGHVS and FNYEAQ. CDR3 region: CASSSGQSPYNEQFF. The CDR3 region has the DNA TGTGCCAGCAGCTCGGGACAGTCCCCCTACAATGAGCAGTTCTTC.

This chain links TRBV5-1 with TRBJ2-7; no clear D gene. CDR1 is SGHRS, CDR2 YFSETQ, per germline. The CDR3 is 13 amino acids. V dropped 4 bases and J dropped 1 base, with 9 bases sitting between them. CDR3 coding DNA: TGCGCCAGCAGCATGGACGGATCCTACGAGCAGTACTTC. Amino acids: CASSMDGSYEQYF.

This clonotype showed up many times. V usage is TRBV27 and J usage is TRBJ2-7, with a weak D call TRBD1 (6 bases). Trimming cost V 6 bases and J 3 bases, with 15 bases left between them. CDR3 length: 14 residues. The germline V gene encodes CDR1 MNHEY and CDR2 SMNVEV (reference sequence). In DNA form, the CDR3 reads TGTGCCAGCAGCCCATTAGACAGGCTCTACGAGCAGTACTTC. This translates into CASSPLDRLYEQYF.

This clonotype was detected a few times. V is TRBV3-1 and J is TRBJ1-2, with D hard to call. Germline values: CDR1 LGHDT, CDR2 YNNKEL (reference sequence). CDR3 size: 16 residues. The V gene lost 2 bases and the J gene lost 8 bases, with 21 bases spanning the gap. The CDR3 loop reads CASSQFQRTPPLGYTF. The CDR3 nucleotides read TGTGCCAGCAGCCAATTTCAGCGTACACCACCGCTGGGCTACACCTTC.

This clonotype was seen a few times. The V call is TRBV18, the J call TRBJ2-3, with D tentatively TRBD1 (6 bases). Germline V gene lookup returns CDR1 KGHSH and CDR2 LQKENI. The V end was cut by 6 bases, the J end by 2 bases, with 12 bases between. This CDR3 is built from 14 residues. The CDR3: CASSRRDTTDTQYF. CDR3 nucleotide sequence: TGTGCCAGCTCGCGACGGGACACCACAGATACGCAGTATTTT. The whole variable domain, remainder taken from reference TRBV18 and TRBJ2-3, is NAGVMQNPRHLVRRRGQEARLRCSPMKGHSHVYWYRQLPEEGLKFMVYLQKENIIDESGMPKERFSAEFPKEGPSILRIQQVVRGDSAAYFCASSRRDTTDTQYFGPGTRLTVL.

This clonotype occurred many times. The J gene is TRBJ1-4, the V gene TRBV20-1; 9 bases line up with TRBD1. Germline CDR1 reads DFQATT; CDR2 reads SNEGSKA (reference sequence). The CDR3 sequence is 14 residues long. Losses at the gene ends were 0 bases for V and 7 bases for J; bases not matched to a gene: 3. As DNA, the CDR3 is TGCAGTGCTAGAGATACAGGGGGCGTTGAAAAACTGTTTTTT. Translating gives CSARDTGGVEKLFF.

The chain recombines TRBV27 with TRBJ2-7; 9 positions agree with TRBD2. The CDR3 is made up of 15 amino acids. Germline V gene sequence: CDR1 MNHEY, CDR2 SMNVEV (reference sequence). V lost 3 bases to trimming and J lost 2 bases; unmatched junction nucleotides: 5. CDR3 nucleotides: TGTGCCAGCAGTTTGCGCGGGGGGGCAGCCTACGAGCAGTACTTC. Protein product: CASSLRGGAAYEQYF.

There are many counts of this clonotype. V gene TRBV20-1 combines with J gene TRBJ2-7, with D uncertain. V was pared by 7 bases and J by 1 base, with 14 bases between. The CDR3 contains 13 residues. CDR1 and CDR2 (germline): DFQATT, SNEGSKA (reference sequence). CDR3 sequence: CSGGSEHSYEQYF. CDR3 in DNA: TGCAGTGGCGGCAGCGAACATTCCTACGAGCAGTACTTC.

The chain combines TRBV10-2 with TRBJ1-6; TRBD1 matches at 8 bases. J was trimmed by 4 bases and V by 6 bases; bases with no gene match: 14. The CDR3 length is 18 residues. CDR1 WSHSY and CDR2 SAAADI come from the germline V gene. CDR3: CASSHTGGTLTYNSPLHF. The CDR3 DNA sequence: TGCGCCAGCAGCCATACAGGGGGGACCCTGACATATAATTCACCCCTCCACTTT.

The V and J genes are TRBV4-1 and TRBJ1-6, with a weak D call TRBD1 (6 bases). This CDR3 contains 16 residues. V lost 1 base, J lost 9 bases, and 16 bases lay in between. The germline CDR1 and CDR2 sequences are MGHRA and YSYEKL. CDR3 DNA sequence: TGCGCCAGCAGCCAAGTGGGACGGGGCAGGGGTTCACCCCTCCACTTT. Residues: CASSQVGRGRGSPLHF.

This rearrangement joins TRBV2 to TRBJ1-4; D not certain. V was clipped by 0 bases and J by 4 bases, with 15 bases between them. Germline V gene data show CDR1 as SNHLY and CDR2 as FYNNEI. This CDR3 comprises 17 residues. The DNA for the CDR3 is TGTGCCAGCAGTGAAGCAGGGTGGGAAACTGTTAATGAAAAACTGTTTTTT. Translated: CASSEAGWETVNEKLFF.

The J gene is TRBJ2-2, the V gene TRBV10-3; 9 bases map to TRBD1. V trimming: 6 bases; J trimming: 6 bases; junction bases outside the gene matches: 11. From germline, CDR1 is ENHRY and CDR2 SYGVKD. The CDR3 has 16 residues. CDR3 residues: CAISFKQGAQPGELFF. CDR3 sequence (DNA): TGTGCCATCAGCTTTAAACAGGGGGCGCAACCCGGGGAGCTGTTTTTT.

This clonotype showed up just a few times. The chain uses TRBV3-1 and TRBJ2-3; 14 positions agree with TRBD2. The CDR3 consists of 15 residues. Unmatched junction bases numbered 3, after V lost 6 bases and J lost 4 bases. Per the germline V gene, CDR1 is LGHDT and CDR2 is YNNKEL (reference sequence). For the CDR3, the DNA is TGTGCCAGCAGACCGGGACTAGCGGGAGCAGATACGCAGTATTTT. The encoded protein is CASRPGLAGADTQYF.

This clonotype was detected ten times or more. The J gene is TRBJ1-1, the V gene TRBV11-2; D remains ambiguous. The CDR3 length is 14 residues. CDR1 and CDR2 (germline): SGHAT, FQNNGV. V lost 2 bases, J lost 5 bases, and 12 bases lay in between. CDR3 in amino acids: CASSLLAGETEAFF. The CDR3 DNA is TGTGCCAGCAGCTTACTAGCGGGTGAGACTGAAGCTTTCTTT. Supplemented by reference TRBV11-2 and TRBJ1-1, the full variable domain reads EAGVAQSPRYKIIEKRQSVAFWCNPISGHATLYWYQQILGQGPKLLIQFQNNGVVDDSQLPKDRFSAERLKGVDSTLKIQPAKLEDSAVYLCASSLLAGETEAFFGQGTRLTVV.

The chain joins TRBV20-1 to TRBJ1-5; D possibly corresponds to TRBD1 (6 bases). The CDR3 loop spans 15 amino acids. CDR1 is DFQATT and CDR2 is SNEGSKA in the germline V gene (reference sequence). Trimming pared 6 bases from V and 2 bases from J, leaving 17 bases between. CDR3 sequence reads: CSARIGGARNQPQHF. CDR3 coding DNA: TGCAGTGCGAGGATTGGGGGGGCCCGCAATCAGCCCCAGCATTTT.

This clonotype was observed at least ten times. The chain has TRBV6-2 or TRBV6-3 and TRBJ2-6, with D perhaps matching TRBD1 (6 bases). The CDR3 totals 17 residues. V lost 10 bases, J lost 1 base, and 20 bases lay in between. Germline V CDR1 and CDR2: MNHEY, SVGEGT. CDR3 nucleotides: TGTGCCACCCGGAAGGGGCCAGGGGCTTCTGGGGCCAACGTCCTGACTTTC. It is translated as CATRKGPGASGANVLTF.

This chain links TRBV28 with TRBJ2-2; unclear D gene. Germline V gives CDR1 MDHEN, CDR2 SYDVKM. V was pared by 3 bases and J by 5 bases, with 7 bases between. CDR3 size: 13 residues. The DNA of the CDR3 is TGTGCCAGCAGTTTTACCACAACCGGGGAGCTGTTTTTT. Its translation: CASSFTTTGELFF. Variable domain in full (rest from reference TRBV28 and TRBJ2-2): DVKVTQSSRYLVKRTGEKVFLECVQDMDHENMFWYRQDPGLGLRLIYFSYDVKMKEKGDIPEGYSVSREKKERFSLILESASTNQTSMYLCASSFTTTGELFFGEGSRLTVL.

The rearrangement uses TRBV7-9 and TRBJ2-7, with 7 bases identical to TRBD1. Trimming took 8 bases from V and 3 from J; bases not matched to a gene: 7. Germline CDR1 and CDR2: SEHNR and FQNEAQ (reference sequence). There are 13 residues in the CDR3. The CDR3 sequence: CASSAGGYYEQYF. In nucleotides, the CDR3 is TGTGCCAGCTCGGCAGGGGGTTACTACGAGCAGTACTTC.

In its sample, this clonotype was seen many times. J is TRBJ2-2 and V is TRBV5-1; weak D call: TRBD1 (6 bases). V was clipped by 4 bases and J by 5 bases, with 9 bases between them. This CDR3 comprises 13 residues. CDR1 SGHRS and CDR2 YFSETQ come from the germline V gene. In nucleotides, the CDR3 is TGCGCCAGCAGCCAGGGGCAAACCGGGGAGCTGTTTTTT. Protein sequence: CASSQGQTGELFF.

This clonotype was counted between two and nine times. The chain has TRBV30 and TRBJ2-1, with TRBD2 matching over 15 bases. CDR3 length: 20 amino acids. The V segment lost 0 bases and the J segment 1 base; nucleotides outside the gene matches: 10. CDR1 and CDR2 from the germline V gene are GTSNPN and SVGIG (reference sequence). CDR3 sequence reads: CAWSVPGLAGGPISYNEQFF. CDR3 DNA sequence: TGTGCCTGGAGTGTACCGGGACTAGCGGGAGGTCCCATTTCCTACAATGAGCAGTTCTTC.